One and the same sample provided the 7 T cell receptor beta chains below, sequenced in a study of T cell repertoires in cytomegalovirus infection. TCRdb analysed the reads with MiXCR anew, one entry per CDR3 protein. Of around 490,000 distinct CDR3 sequences in the sample, about 26% were seen once. The sample consisted of PBMCs. Every receptor here comes from a human donor in good health (CMV status not recorded). Some clones in this sample may be carry-over from other donors' samples.

In this sample, this clonotype turned up many times. V usage is TRBV12-3 or TRBV12-4 and J usage is TRBJ1-1, with D perhaps matching TRBD1 (5 bases). The CDR3 covers 14 residues. The V end was cut by 5 bases, the J end by 1 base, with 11 bases between. The CDR3 nucleotides are TGTGCCAGCAGTCCACAGGAGACGAACACTGAAGCTTTCTTT. Its translation is CASSPQETNTEAFF.

The CDR3 region has the DNA TGTGCCAGCAGTTACTCTCGACTAGCGGGCCTCACCGGGGAGCTGTTTTTT. Protein: CASSYSRLAGLTGELFF. The gene calls are TRBV6-5 and TRBJ2-2, with 10 positions matching TRBD2. The CDR3 totals 17 residues. Germline assignment: CDR1 MNHEY and CDR2 SVGAGI. V lost 0 bases, J lost 4 bases, and 5 bases stayed unmatched.

This clonotype has only a few counts. The genes are TRBV6-6 and TRBJ2-7; 9 bases line up with TRBD1. The V gene end was trimmed by 6 bases and the J gene end by 4 bases; junction bases not matched to a gene: 7. The germline V gene has CDR1 MNHNY and CDR2 SVGAGI (reference sequence). CDR3 length equals 14 residues. The CDR3 here is CASSPTQGAYEQYF. The CDR3 DNA is TGTGCCAGCAGCCCCACACAGGGGGCTTACGAGCAGTACTTC.

This chain joins TRBV4-1 and TRBJ2-2; D may be TRBD1 (5 bases). Trimming took 2 bases from V and 5 from J, leaving 15 bases between them. The germline gives CDR1 MGHRA, CDR2 YSYEKL. This CDR3 comprises 16 residues. CDR3 amino acids: CASSQLQTALTGELFF. In nucleotides, the CDR3 is TGCGCCAGCAGCCAACTACAGACAGCGTTAACCGGGGAGCTGTTTTTT.

This chain connects TRBV19 to TRBJ2-7; D ambiguous. Germline lookup yields CDR1 LNHDA and CDR2 SQIVND (reference sequence). V was clipped by 7 bases and J by 2 bases, with 3 bases between them. This CDR3 spans 10 amino acids. The CDR3 sequence: CASIPYEQYF. In DNA form, the CDR3 reads TGTGCCAGTATCCCCTACGAGCAGTACTTC.

V and J are TRBV10-3 and TRBJ2-3; D is perhaps TRBD2 (6 bases). The V gene lost 3 bases and the J gene lost 2 bases, with 9 bases spanning the gap. The CDR3 runs 14 residues. Germline CDR1 and CDR2: ENHRY and SYGVKD. The CDR3 region has the DNA TGTGCCATCAGTGATGCGGGATTCACAGATACGCAGTATTTT. Protein: CAISDAGFTDTQYF.

This clonotype was seen at least ten times. The chain uses TRBV7-6 and TRBJ1-3; 8 bases map to TRBD1. Per germline, CDR1 SGHVS and CDR2 FNYEAQ. V trimming: 5 bases; J trimming: 0 bases; junction bases outside the gene matches: 6. The CDR3 loop spans 16 amino acids. CDR3 residues: CASSVGQAISGNTIYF. CDR3 sequence (DNA): TGTGCCAGCAGCGTGGGACAGGCGATCTCTGGAAACACCATATATTTT.